The 5 T cell receptor beta chains in this list originate from one sample, sequenced in a study of T cells in Graves' hyperthyroidism and ophthalmopathy. Amplification of TCR beta CDR3 regions was performed using RNA transcripts as template. First-round RT-PCR with HTBI primers amplified the TCR CDR3 region. Via MiXCR, TCRdb re-called the multiplex PCR reads, giving one row per CDR3 protein. Among about 400,000 distinct CDR3 sequences listed, about 14% were seen once. The sequenced sample was blood. These receptor sequences come from a woman in her twenties or thirties with Graves' ophthalmopathy.

This clonotype appeared many times. This chain connects TRBV7-9 to TRBJ2-1, with TRBD2 matching 13 bases. V shed 8 bases, J shed 7 bases, and the junction held 8 bases outside the gene matches. This CDR3 contains 15 residues. Germline-derived CDR1 and CDR2 are SEHNR and FQNEAQ (reference sequence). DNA for the CDR3: TGTGCCAGCGGACTAGCGGGGGCGTCCGCGAATGAGCAGTTCTTC. Translation gives CASGLAGASANEQFF.

The chain joins TRBV29-1 to TRBJ2-3, with 8 positions matching TRBD2. The CDR3 consists of 16 residues. With 4 bases clipped from V and 2 bases from J, the junction kept 11 bases outside the gene matches. Germline CDR1 SQVTM, CDR2 ANQGSEA. CDR3 sequence: CSVGGGSGGVTDTQYF. The CDR3 DNA is TGCAGCGTTGGGGGGGGCAGCGGGGGAGTCACAGATACGCAGTATTTT.

This clonotype was counted a few times. The DNA for the CDR3 is TGTGCCAGCAAGAGACAGGGGGAGGTCGGGGAGCAGTACTTC. It yields the protein CASKRQGEVGEQYF. V usage is TRBV19 and J usage is TRBJ2-7; TRBD1 aligns across 9 bases. The CDR3 is 14 amino acids. With V trimmed by 9 bases and J by 7 bases, 13 bases remained unmatched. Germline assignment: CDR1 LNHDA and CDR2 SQIVND (reference sequence).

This clonotype has only a few counts. The rearrangement joins TRBV6-1 to TRBJ2-3; no clear D. Germline CDR1 MNHNS, CDR2 SASEGT. The CDR3 spans 10 residues. The V and J ends lost 8 bases and 9 bases respectively, with 9 bases between them. This chain's CDR3 is CASQLATQYF. The CDR3 bases are TGTGCCAGCCAACTTGCGACGCAGTATTTT.

A few counts support this clonotype. This chain links TRBV4-1 with TRBJ2-3, with TRBD2 matching over 9 bases. Germline CDR1 reads MGHRA; CDR2 reads YSYEKL. The trim removed 0 bases at V and 1 base at J, leaving 5 bases unmatched. This CDR3 is built from 17 residues. The CDR3 DNA is TGCGCCAGCAGCCAAGAAGGCGCGGGGGGGCGCACAGATACGCAGTATTTT. It translates to CASSQEGAGGRTDTQYF.